The 12 T cell receptor beta chains presented below share a single source sample, sequenced in a study of blood T cell repertoires in COVID-19. Repertoires were generated with immunoSEQ multiplex PCR, while TCRdb's copy carries only in-frame clones and drops some. Of 140,000 to 150,000 clones listed, 84% are singletons. Sequenced material: PBMCs or T cells enriched from blood (not recorded which). These receptors were obtained from a woman between 50 and 59 years old who had been exposed to COVID-19.

The CDR3 sequence is CASTNPGLSTGELFF. For the CDR3, the DNA is TGTGCCAGCACGAATCCGGGGTTGAGCACCGGGGAGCTGTTTTTT. The chain employs TRBV2 and TRBJ2-2, with D possibly TRBD2 on 5 matching bases. Trimming took 7 bases from V and 4 from J, leaving 16 bases between them. Germline V lookup: CDR1 SNHLY, CDR2 FYNNEI. This CDR3 contains 15 residues. Supplemented by reference TRBV2 and TRBJ2-2, the full variable domain reads EPEVTQTPSHQVTQMGQEVILRCVPISNHLYFYWYRQILGQKVEFLVSFYNNEISEKSEIFDDQFSVERPDGSNFTLKIRSTKLEDSAMYFCASTNPGLSTGELFFGEGSRLTVL.

With regard to this clone: Its ends do not fully match the called genes, so a read error is possible. The J gene is TRBJ2-5, the V gene TRBV7-9, with 14 positions matching TRBD2. The CDR3 has 16 amino acids. CDR1 is SEHNR, CDR2 FQNEAQ, per germline (reference sequence). The CDR3 DNA sequence: TGTGCCAGCAGCTCAACGACTAGCGGGAGGGCAGAGGCCCAATACTTC. It yields the protein CASSSTTSGRAEAQYF.

This rearrangement joins TRBV2 to TRBJ1-2, with 7 positions matching TRBD1. V lost 6 bases to trimming and J lost 6 bases; unmatched junction nucleotides: 7. This CDR3 is 13 amino acids long. Germline CDR1 is SNHLY and CDR2 is FYNNEI. In nucleotides, the CDR3 is TGTGCCAGCAGGGCGACAGGGTTGGATGGCTACACCTTC. Protein: CASRATGLDGYTF.

This chain uses TRBV18 with TRBJ1-5, with D maybe TRBD1 (5 bases). Trimming cost V 3 bases and J 5 bases, with 17 bases left between them. Germline CDR1 reads KGHSH; CDR2 reads LQKENI. The CDR3 contains 16 residues. The CDR3 DNA is TGTGCCAGCTCACCCTATTCAGGGAGGGATTATCAGCCCCAGCATTTT. Translating it yields CASSPYSGRDYQPQHF.

The CDR3 spells CASRQTGKGTEAFF. The DNA for the CDR3 is TGTGCCAGCAGACAGACAGGGAAAGGGACTGAAGCTTTCTTT. The chain employs TRBV6-5 and TRBJ1-1, with 7 bases lining up with TRBD1. Germline CDR1 and CDR2: MNHEY and SVGAGI. The CDR3 has 14 amino acids. V was clipped by 6 bases and J by 5 bases; unmatched bases: 9.

The chain recombines TRBV10-3 with TRBJ1-1; 9 bases are a match to TRBD1. The CDR3 length is 14 residues. Germline V CDR1 and CDR2: ENHRY, SYGVKD. V trimming: 7 bases; J trimming: 1 base; junction bases outside the gene matches: 4. The CDR3 reads CAITEGQGNTEAFF. CDR3 coding DNA: TGTGCCATCACCGAGGGACAGGGGAACACTGAAGCTTTCTTT.

The rearrangement joins TRBV11-2 to TRBJ2-7, with a tentative D call TRBD2 (5 bases). The CDR3 spans 15 residues. Trimming left V 5 bases short and J 2 bases short, with 16 bases between. In germline, CDR1 is SGHAT, CDR2 FQNNGV. The CDR3 is CASSQRGRGAYEQYF. The CDR3 nucleotides are TGTGCCAGCAGCCAACGGGGTCGCGGAGCCTACGAGCAGTACTTC.

This chain connects TRBV19 to TRBJ1-2; D call uncertain. With 3 bases removed from V and 4 bases from J, the gap between germline ends came to 15 bases. The CDR3 is 15 residues long. Germline-derived CDR1 and CDR2 are LNHDA and SQIVND (reference sequence). The CDR3 nucleotides are TGTGCCAGTAGTATCCCCGGCGGAGCCAGCTATGGCTACACCTTC. Protein sequence: CASSIPGGASYGYTF.

The chain couples TRBV9 to TRBJ2-5; no clear D. The germline V gene has CDR1 SGDLS and CDR2 YYNGEE. With 4 bases removed from V and 2 bases from J, the gap between germline ends came to 12 bases. The CDR3 runs to 14 residues. Written as DNA, the CDR3 is TGTGCCAGCAGCCCCCGGGTTCGTCAAGAGACCCAGTACTTC. It is translated as CASSPRVRQETQYF.

This clone was seen a single time. This chain uses TRBV19 with TRBJ2-2; tentatively, D is TRBD1 (5 bases). In germline, CDR1 is LNHDA, CDR2 SQIVND (reference sequence). The length of the CDR3 is 14 residues. V lost 11 bases to trimming and J lost 3 bases, with 16 bases between them. The CDR3 protein is CASLRQGYTGELFF. CDR3 bases: TGTGCCTCACTCCGGCAGGGATACACCGGGGAGCTGTTTTTT. The entire variable domain, with the rest obtained from reference TRBV19 and TRBJ2-2, is as follows: DGGITQSPKYLFRKEGQNVTLSCEQNLNHDAMYWYRQDPGQGLRLIYYSQIVNDFQKGDIAEGYSVSREKKESFPLTVTSAQKNPTAFYLCASLRQGYTGELFFGEGSRLTVL.

The chain is built from TRBV15 and TRBJ2-1; D unresolved. Germline loops: CDR1 LNHNV, CDR2 YYDKDF (reference sequence). Trimming left V 5 bases short and J 1 base short, with 9 bases between. This CDR3 is built from 14 residues. CDR3 amino acids: CATSALGSYNEQFF. CDR3 sequence (DNA): TGTGCCACCAGCGCTCTCGGGTCCTACAATGAGCAGTTCTTC.

This chain joins TRBV27 and TRBJ1-4; D is unresolved. Germline CDR1 reads MNHEY; CDR2 reads SMNVEV (reference sequence). V lost 2 bases and J lost 0, with 7 bases in between. This CDR3 is built from 15 residues. The CDR3 DNA reads TGTGCCAGCAGTTTAATCGGAGCAACTAATGAAAAACTGTTTTTT. This codes for CASSLIGATNEKLFF.